This TCR beta chain comes out of a study of regulatory T cells in long-lasting Graves disease. The time point was: newly diagnosed GD, antithyroid drugs for less than 3 months. Making the TCR library involved RNA that had been extracted from PBMCs. Study observations and caveats: Persistent Graves' patients showed a TCR diversity that was lower than that of newly diagnosed ones.

Arm-PCR with iRepertoire HTBI primers amplified the CDR3 regions for these TCR beta libraries. TCRdb itself ran the multiplex PCR reads through MiXCR, one entry per CDR3 protein. Here the sample spans about 300,000 distinct CDR3 sequences, 18% being singletons. This clonotype was seen a handful of times. The antigen is not known. Here the sequenced sample was peripheral blood mononuclear cells (PBMCs), taken at new diagnosis, from a patient treated with antithyroid drugs. The TCR comes from a female donor with Graves disease.

In DNA, the CDR3 is TGCGCCAGCGGACAGGCTTCCTACGAGCAGTACTTC. Amino acid sequence: CASGQASYEQYF. This rearrangement joins TRBV10-2 to TRBJ2-7, with 7 bases lining up with TRBD1. The CDR3 is 12 amino acids. Per the germline V gene, CDR1 is WSHSY and CDR2 is SAAADI. V trimming: 8 bases; J trimming: 1 base; junction bases outside the gene matches: 2.